Sequencing of this TCR beta chain was carried out in a study of cytomegalovirus exposure and HLA in healthy donors. This clone was picked up a small number of times. Antigen unknown. Study-level points and caveats: The study flagged approximately 180 TCR beta chains as cytomegalovirus-associated.

Germline V CDR1 and CDR2: SNHLY, FYNNEI. V dropped 7 bases and J dropped 1 base, with 18 bases sitting between them. CDR3 length: 16 amino acids. Libraries were prepared by immunoSEQ multiplex PCR; TCRdb keeps only in-frame clonotypes and omits some of them. The sample carries 120,000 or so clones, 85% to 90% recorded once. Sequences were obtained from PBMCs. The sequence was obtained from a woman younger than 30 in good health and CMV-seronegative. The chain links TRBV2 to TRBJ2-3; maybe TRBD2 (5 bases). Here the CDR3 DNA reads TGTGCCAGCAAGAGAGTTAGCGCCCTTCGCACAGATACGCAGTATTTT. Its translation: CASKRVSALRTDTQYF.